These 20 T cell receptor beta chains originate from one sample sequenced in a study of CXCR3-negative and CXCR3-positive naive CD8 T cells. The TRB libraries of cDNA were built by UMI-labeled 5' RACE. TCRdb reprocessed the 5' RACE reads, keeping one entry per CDR3 protein, no DNA. This sample's clone table lists 8,000 to 10,000 distinct CDR3 sequences. The sample taken for sequencing was naive CXCR3- CD8+ T cells from blood. Subset here: CD45RO-CCR7+CD27+CD95- naive CD8+ T cells lacking CXCR3 (TNR3-). These TCRs come from a human donor in good health. Some clones in this sample may be carry-over from other donors' samples.

The J gene is TRBJ1-2, the V gene TRBV25-1; TCRdb selects TRBD1, and the lack of DNA leaves this call unchecked. The germline CDR1 and CDR2 sequences are MGHDK and SYGVNS. This CDR3 spans 14 amino acids. CDR3 in amino acids: CASSESRGRDGYTF.

The V and J genes are TRBV25-1 and TRBJ1-1. Germline values: CDR1 MGHDK, CDR2 SYGVNS. This CDR3 region has 14 residues. CDR3 loop: CASSPVSDGTEAFF. Variable domain in full (rest from reference TRBV25-1 and TRBJ1-1): EADIYQTPRYLVIGTGKKITLECSQTMGHDKMYWYQQDPGMELHLIHYSYGVNSTEKGDLSSESTVSRIRTEHFPLTLESARPSHTSQYLCASSPVSDGTEAFFGQGTRLTVV.

The chain carries TRBV5-1 and TRBJ1-5; TCRdb returns TRBD1, unconfirmable since there is no DNA. The CDR3 loop spans 16 amino acids. Per germline, CDR1 SGHRS and CDR2 YFSETQ. The CDR3 sequence is CASSLVLGGRNQPQHF.

Considering frequency, this clonotype is medium-sized. The chain's CDR3 is CASSQVGGSTGELFF. The chain is built from TRBV4-1 and TRBJ2-2; TCRdb returns TRBD1, unconfirmable since there is no DNA. This CDR3 is built from 15 residues. Germline loops: CDR1 MGHRA, CDR2 YSYEKL.

V gene TRBV27 combines with J gene TRBJ1-5; TCRdb indicates TRBD1, and absent DNA this call remains unverified. The CDR3 covers 13 residues. In germline, CDR1 is MNHEY, CDR2 SMNVEV (reference sequence). CDR3 protein: CASMGDGHQPQHF.

The chain couples TRBV9 to TRBJ2-5; the D gene TCRdb calls, TRBD2, cannot be checked with no DNA. The V gene's germline CDR1 is SGDLS and CDR2 YYNGEE. This CDR3 comprises 16 residues. The CDR3 here is CASSAPGLAGSETQYF.

The chain employs TRBV11-3 and TRBJ2-7; TCRdb proposes TRBD1, but this gene call is untestable without DNA. CDR1 SGHNT and CDR2 YENEEA come from the germline V gene. CDR3 length: 13 amino acids. CDR3 region: CASSLGSGTEQYF.

The chain is built from TRBV3-1 and TRBJ2-3. In germline, CDR1 is LGHDT, CDR2 YNNKEL (reference sequence). The CDR3 covers 13 residues. CDR3 loop: CASSQDITDTQYF.

Frequency places this clonotype as medium-sized. The chain has TRBV9 and TRBJ2-1; TCRdb proposes TRBD2, but this gene call is untestable without DNA. The length of the CDR3 is 15 residues. Germline CDR1 is SGDLS and CDR2 is YYNGEE. This chain's CDR3 is CASSVGVAGGQEQFF.

This clonotype is medium-sized by frequency. The chain couples TRBV10-3 to TRBJ2-1; TCRdb selects TRBD1, and the lack of DNA leaves this call unchecked. Germline loops: CDR1 ENHRY, CDR2 SYGVKD. The CDR3 contains 13 residues. The CDR3 spells CAISLGTANEQFF.

The chain uses TRBV7-9 and TRBJ1-1. CDR3 length: 14 amino acids. Germline V gene data show CDR1 as SEHNR and CDR2 as FQNEAQ (reference sequence). The chain's CDR3 is CASSFLQVRTEAFF.

CDR3 sequence: CASRTGGIGELFF. The rearrangement links TRBV28 to TRBJ2-2; the TRBD1 assignment by TCRdb is unverifiable without DNA. This CDR3 is built from 13 residues. Germline assignment: CDR1 MDHEN and CDR2 SYDVKM.

The chain uses TRBV29-1 and TRBJ2-1; TCRdb returns TRBD1, unconfirmable since there is no DNA. Germline V gene sequence: CDR1 SQVTM, CDR2 ANQGSEA. The CDR3 covers 15 residues. CDR3: CSVERMGLSYNEQFF.

The chain carries TRBV7-2 and TRBJ2-3; checking the TCRdb D call of TRBD2 is not possible without DNA. CDR3 size: 15 residues. Germline CDR1 and CDR2: SGHTA and FQGNSA. CDR3 protein: CASSSTSGRMDTQYF.

The V call is TRBV5-1, the J call TRBJ2-1; TCRdb picks TRBD2, but there is no DNA to check that call. The CDR3 has 14 amino acids. CDR1 is SGHRS, CDR2 YFSETQ, per germline. CDR3 loop: CASPFLSGHNEQFF.

This clonotype counts as medium-sized by frequency. This chain joins TRBV20-1 and TRBJ2-5; lacking DNA, the TRBD1 call made by TCRdb goes unchecked. The CDR3 length is 12 residues. The V gene's germline CDR1 is DFQATT and CDR2 SNEGSKA (reference sequence). This CDR3 is CSALTGVETQYF.

V usage is TRBV29-1 and J usage is TRBJ1-2. The CDR3 is made up of 13 amino acids. Germline-derived CDR1 and CDR2 are SQVTM and ANQGSEA. The CDR3 sequence is CSVPSTHLYGYTF.

The gene calls are TRBV15 and TRBJ2-1; there is no DNA to check the TCRdb D call of TRBD1. CDR1 and CDR2 (germline): LNHNV, YYDKDF (reference sequence). This CDR3 has 13 amino acids. The CDR3 region is CATSVDRGGEQFF.

The chain has TRBV19 and TRBJ1-5; TCRdb gives TRBD1 as the D gene, but with no DNA this cannot be confirmed. Germline-derived CDR1 and CDR2 are LNHDA and SQIVND (reference sequence). The CDR3 sequence is 16 residues long. CDR3 sequence reads: CASSIETATNNQPQHF.

This rearrangement joins TRBV7-2 to TRBJ2-1; TCRdb picks TRBD2, but there is no DNA to check that call. The germline CDR1 and CDR2 sequences are SGHTA and FQGNSA. CDR3 length equals 17 residues. CDR3 loop: CASSPRLAGNLGNEQFF. Complete variable domain (other parts from reference TRBV7-2 and TRBJ2-1): GAGVSQSPSNKVTEKGKDVELRCDPISGHTALYWYRQSLGQGLEFLIYFQGNSAPDKSGLPSDRFSAERTGGSVSTLTIQRTQQEDSAVYLCASSPRLAGNLGNEQFFGPGTRLTVL.